This TCR beta chain was identified in a study of cytomegalovirus exposure and HLA in healthy donors. 60 Vbeta and 13 Jbeta primers were used in PCR. The table came from immunoSEQ multiplex PCR; TCRdb's copy has only in-frame clones and leaves some out. The repertoire holds under 170,000 clones, with roughly 80% as singletons. To note about this clone: Its matching antigen is unknown.

Trimming cost V 0 bases and J 4 bases, with 10 bases left between them. This CDR3 has 15 residues. Germline CDR1 SGHTA, CDR2 FQGNSA. Study-level results: TRBV6-2, TRBV6-3 and some other V segments were unresolvable in 87-base-pair reads.

This chain links TRBV7-2 with TRBJ1-3; no clear D gene. The sample consisted of PBMCs. The receptor's source is a human donor in good health. The CDR3 DNA reads TGTGCCAGCAGCTTAGCGGCCGGAGCAGGAAACACCATATATTTT. It codes for CASSLAAGAGNTIYF.